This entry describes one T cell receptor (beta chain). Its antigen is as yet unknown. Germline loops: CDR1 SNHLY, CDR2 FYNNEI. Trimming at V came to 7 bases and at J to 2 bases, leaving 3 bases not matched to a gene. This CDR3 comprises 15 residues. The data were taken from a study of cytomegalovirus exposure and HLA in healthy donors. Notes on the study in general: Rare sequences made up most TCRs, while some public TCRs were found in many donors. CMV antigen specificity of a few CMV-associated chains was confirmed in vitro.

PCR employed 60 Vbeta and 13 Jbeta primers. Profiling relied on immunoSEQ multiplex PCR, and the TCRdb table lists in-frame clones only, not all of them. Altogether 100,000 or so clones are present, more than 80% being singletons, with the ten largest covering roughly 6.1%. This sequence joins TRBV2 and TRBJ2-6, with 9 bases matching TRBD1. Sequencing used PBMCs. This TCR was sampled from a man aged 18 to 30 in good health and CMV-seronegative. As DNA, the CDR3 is TGTGCCAGCACCTGGGACAGGGCTGGGGCCAACGTCCTGACTTTC. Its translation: CASTWDRAGANVLTF. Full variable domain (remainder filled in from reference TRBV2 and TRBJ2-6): EPEVTQTPSHQVTQMGQEVILRCVPISNHLYFYWYRQILGQKVEFLVSFYNNEISEKSEIFDDQFSVERPDGSNFTLKIRSTKLEDSAMYFCASTWDRAGANVLTFGAGSRLTVL.